This T cell receptor beta chain appears in the sequencing data of a study of cytotoxic CD8 clonotypes in ibrutinib-treated CLL. The germline V gene has CDR1 SQVTM and CDR2 ANQGSEA. V lost 7 bases and J lost 2, with 21 bases in between. The CDR3 sequence is 15 residues long. As for this clone: The target antigen is unknown.

The planned depth of sequencing spanned 1 in 200,000 to 1 in 1 million T cells. Profiled with immunoSEQ multiplex PCR; TCRdb holds only in-frame clones, not every one. The sample holds 150,000 or so clones, 81% seen once. Study-level points and caveats: Sample timing was unmatched between remission and later-progressing patients; lymph nodes unstudied. Public clonotypes were seen rarely and were contracted or stable on treatment. At baseline, clonality was higher than in age-matched healthy donors and correlated with CD8+ counts.

The sequenced sample was PBMCs, obtained after 12 months of ibrutinib treatment. This sequence joins TRBV29-1 and TRBJ2-7; either TRBD1 or TRBD2 may fit D (7 bases each). The clonotype originates from a human donor with chronic lymphocytic leukemia. The CDR3 DNA reads as TGCAGCGCCACAGGGGCCAGGGGGGGTACCTACGAGCAGTACTTC. Translated, it gives CSATGARGGTYEQYF.